This TCR beta chain was retrieved from a study of blood T cell repertoires in COVID-19. Sequencing was performed with immunoSEQ multiplex PCR; in TCRdb, only in-frame clones are kept and a portion is missing. The sample shows under 300,000 clones, 82% of them seen only once. V lost 4 bases, J lost 1 base, and 16 bases lay in between. This CDR3 region has 16 residues. Per germline, CDR1 MNHEY and CDR2 SVGAGI. The genes are TRBV6-5 and TRBJ1-1; D gene ambiguous. The TCR sequence derives from a man aged 40-49 years who had recovered from COVID-19. Sequenced material: PBMCs or T cells enriched from blood (not recorded which). CDR3 in amino acids: CASSSLLTVGNTEAFF. CDR3 coding DNA: TGTGCCAGCAGTTCACTCCTCACAGTGGGGAACACTGAAGCTTTCTTT.